The 19 T cell receptor beta chains given below trace back to one sample, sequenced in a study of early T cells in non-severe SARS-CoV-2 infection. Each CDR3 protein gets one entry after TCRdb re-called the 5' RACE reads with MiXCR. The sample lists 25,000 to 30,000 distinct CDR3 sequences; about 4.6% were seen once. Specimen: whole blood. The receptors stem from an adult who was a healthcare worker with PCR-confirmed SARS-CoV-2 infection or an uninfected control (not recorded which).

This clonotype was detected ten times or more. The rearrangement links TRBV11-2 to TRBJ2-2, with D possibly TRBD2 on 6 matching bases. This CDR3 region has 14 residues. Trimming removed 4 bases at V and 5 bases at J, with 11 bases between. From germline, CDR1 is SGHAT and CDR2 FQNNGV. Written as DNA, the CDR3 is TGTGCCAGCAGCTCGGTGGACTATACCGGGGAGCTGTTTTTT. It encodes CASSSVDYTGELFF. Complete variable domain (other parts from reference TRBV11-2 and TRBJ2-2): EAGVAQSPRYKIIEKRQSVAFWCNPISGHATLYWYQQILGQGPKLLIQFQNNGVVDDSQLPKDRFSAERLKGVDSTLKIQPAKLEDSAVYLCASSSVDYTGELFFGEGSRLTVL.

This clonotype was seen ten or more times. This sequence joins TRBV10-3 and TRBJ1-5; D unclear. Germline lookup yields CDR1 ENHRY and CDR2 SYGVKD. The V and J ends lost 2 bases and 5 bases respectively, with 10 bases between them. This CDR3 spans 14 amino acids. CDR3 sequence reads: CAISERPGDQPQHF. The DNA for the CDR3 is TGTGCCATCAGTGAGAGGCCCGGGGATCAGCCCCAGCATTTT.

This clonotype has a handful of counts. The rearrangement uses TRBV4-2 and TRBJ2-7; D possibly matches TRBD1 or TRBD2 (5 bases each). Trimming took 2 bases from V and 2 from J, leaving 16 bases between them. Germline loops: CDR1 LGHNA, CDR2 YNFKEQ. CDR3 size: 16 residues. CDR3: CASSQKMGREPYEQYF. The CDR3 DNA reads as TGTGCCAGCAGCCAAAAGATGGGACGGGAACCCTACGAGCAGTACTTC.

This clonotype came up many times. V gene TRBV4-3 combines with J gene TRBJ1-5; D gene unclear. V was cut by 1 base and J by 0 bases, with 10 bases left in between. The length of the CDR3 is 16 residues. Germline V gene sequence: CDR1 LGHNA, CDR2 YSLEER. DNA of the CDR3: TGCGCCAGCAGCCAAGTCATCGGACTTAGCAATCAGCCCCAGCATTTT. Residues: CASSQVIGLSNQPQHF.

This clonotype was recorded at least ten times. The chain is built from TRBV18 and TRBJ2-7; tentatively, D is TRBD1 or TRBD2 (5 bases each). The ends were cut back, 4 bases at V and 5 bases at J, with 12 bases in the middle. Germline V gene data show CDR1 as KGHSH and CDR2 as LQKENI. The CDR3 spans 13 residues. CDR3: CASSLGPRNEQYF. The CDR3, as DNA: TGTGCCAGCTCACTGGGACCGCGGAACGAGCAGTACTTC.

This clonotype was observed many times. The J gene is TRBJ2-3, the V gene TRBV20-1; unclear D gene. The CDR3 runs 14 residues. Germline V gene lookup returns CDR1 DFQATT and CDR2 SNEGSKA (reference sequence). The germline V and J ends were trimmed by 3 bases and 1 base, with 11 bases remaining between them. The CDR3 loop is CSARSSGRTDTQYF. The CDR3 DNA reads TGCAGTGCTAGGTCTAGTGGGCGCACAGATACGCAGTATTTT.

This clonotype occurred many times. The CDR3 reads CATSQQNNQPQHF. The DNA for the CDR3 is TGTGCCACCAGTCAACAGAACAATCAGCCCCAGCATTTT. The chain employs TRBV24-1 and TRBJ1-5, with D uncertain. Trimming cost V 6 bases and J 3 bases, with 8 bases left between them. From germline, CDR1 is KGHDR and CDR2 SFDVKD. The CDR3 totals 13 residues.

This clonotype was found many times. This chain uses TRBV6-6 with TRBJ2-7; 8 nucleotides agree with TRBD1. Germline CDR1 and CDR2: MNHNY and SVGAGI (reference sequence). The length of the CDR3 is 15 residues. The V gene end was trimmed by 6 bases and the J gene end by 0 bases; junction bases not matched to a gene: 7. Here the CDR3 DNA reads TGTGCCAGCAGCCTTGACAGGGGCCCCTCCTACGAGCAGTACTTC. It encodes CASSLDRGPSYEQYF.

This clonotype was counted ten times or more. V and J are TRBV18 and TRBJ2-7; 9 bases agree with TRBD2. The length of the CDR3 is 15 residues. Germline V gene data show CDR1 as KGHSH and CDR2 as LQKENI. Unmatched junction bases numbered 9, after V lost 4 bases and J lost 5 bases. The CDR3 here is CASSLDWTSAHEQYF. CDR3 DNA sequence: TGTGCCAGCTCACTTGATTGGACTAGCGCCCACGAGCAGTACTTC.

This clonotype has just a few counts. This chain connects TRBV11-2 to TRBJ2-3; 13 nucleotides align to TRBD2. The junction had 5 bases not matched to a gene; V was cut back by 5 bases and J by 0 bases. CDR1 and CDR2 (germline): SGHAT, FQNNGV. The CDR3 runs 17 residues. In nucleotides, the CDR3 is TGTGCCAGCAGCGTAGGGGGACTAGCGGGGAGCACAGATACGCAGTATTTT. The encoded protein is CASSVGGLAGSTDTQYF.

This clonotype has ten or more counts. J is TRBJ2-7 and V is TRBV13; the match to TRBD1 covers 8 bases. CDR1 is PRHDT, CDR2 FYEKMQ, per germline (reference sequence). Unmatched junction bases numbered 6, after V lost 4 bases and J lost 4 bases. The CDR3 spans 14 residues. The CDR3 coding sequence is TGTGCCAGCAGCTATGGACAGGGAGAGTACGAGCAGTACTTC. Its translation: CASSYGQGEYEQYF. Based on the CDR3 plus reference TRBV13 and TRBJ2-7, the full variable domain is AAGVIQSPRHLIKEKRETATLKCYPIPRHDTVYWYQQGPGQDPQFLISFYEKMQSDKGSIPDRFSAQQFSDYHSELNMSSLELGDSALYFCASSYGQGEYEQYFGPGTRLTVT.

This clonotype showed up many times. The rearrangement uses TRBV12-3 or TRBV12-4 and TRBJ1-5; TRBD1 agrees at 7 bases. The CDR3 contains 13 residues. Trimming took 4 bases from V and 5 from J; bases not matched to a gene: 2. CDR3 protein: CASSYRGYQPQHF. CDR3 nucleotides: TGTGCCAGCAGTTACAGGGGCTATCAGCCCCAGCATTTT.

This clonotype has a handful of counts. The chain uses TRBV12-3 or TRBV12-4 and TRBJ2-3; tentatively, D is TRBD2 (7 bases). V lost 3 bases and J lost 5, with 15 bases in between. The CDR3 is 15 residues long. The CDR3 sequence: CASSFSGGAEDTQYF. The CDR3 DNA is TGTGCCAGCAGTTTTAGTGGGGGGGCCGAAGATACGCAGTATTTT.

This clonotype was observed at least ten times. The J gene is TRBJ2-1, the V gene TRBV27; possibly TRBD1 for D (6 bases). The CDR3 runs to 14 residues. Germline CDR1 reads MNHEY; CDR2 reads SMNVEV (reference sequence). Trimming shortened V by 7 bases and J by 0 bases, and 10 bases separated the two germline ends. The CDR3 nucleotides are TGTGCCAGCAACACAGGGAGCTCCTACAATGAGCAGTTCTTC. Its protein is CASNTGSSYNEQFF.

Many counts were recorded for this clonotype. The chain has TRBV10-1 and TRBJ2-2, with D hard to call. The CDR3 sequence is 12 residues long. Trimming shortened V by 3 bases and J by 6 bases, and 5 bases separated the two germline ends. CDR1 and CDR2 from the germline V gene are WNHNN and SYGVQD (reference sequence). CDR3 coding DNA: TGCGCCAGCAGTGATATAGCCGGGGAGCTGTTTTTT. Translating it yields CASSDIAGELFF.

This clonotype was seen a few times. The V call is TRBV4-3, the J call TRBJ2-7, with 7 bases fitting TRBD1. V lost 1 base to trimming and J lost 6 bases; unmatched junction nucleotides: 3. Per germline, CDR1 LGHNA and CDR2 YSLEER. CDR3 size: 13 residues. The CDR3 sequence: CASSQAYRGEQYF. The CDR3, as DNA: TGCGCCAGCAGCCAAGCCTACAGGGGCGAGCAGTACTTC.

This clonotype was seen at least ten times. The chain combines TRBV6-2 or TRBV6-3 with TRBJ2-7; D remains ambiguous. In germline, CDR1 is MNHEY, CDR2 SVGEGT. The V end was cut by 3 bases, the J end by 6 bases, with 9 bases between. This CDR3 spans 12 amino acids. In DNA, the CDR3 is TGTGCCAGCAGTTATTGGGCGATCGAGCAGTACTTC. As protein: CASSYWAIEQYF.

This clonotype was detected a few times. The chain is built from TRBV18 and TRBJ1-1; 8 bases fit TRBD1. Germline CDR1 KGHSH, CDR2 LQKENI. Trimming removed 6 bases from V and 2 bases from J; junction bases left unmatched: 20. The length of the CDR3 is 19 residues. As DNA, the CDR3 is TGTGCCAGCTCCCCCCGTTATTTGACAGGGGAGCAAGGTAACACTGAAGCTTTCTTT. This sequence encodes CASSPRYLTGEQGNTEAFF.

This clonotype has a handful of counts. The genes are TRBV5-4 and TRBJ1-1, with TRBD1 matching over 10 bases. The CDR3 length is 16 residues. Germline CDR1 reads SGHNT; CDR2 reads YYREEE (reference sequence). After removal of 4 bases from V and 4 bases from J, the junction contained 10 bases not matched to a gene. As DNA, the CDR3 is TGTGCCAGCAGCAGAGACAGGGGGCCCTTGGGCACTGAAGCTTTCTTT. Residues: CASSRDRGPLGTEAFF.